This entry lists 23 T cell receptor beta chains sequenced from one sample in a study of shared clonotypes between healthy human individuals. The assay was immunoSEQ multiplex PCR, and TCRdb's table has in-frame clones only and misses some. Here the sample spans over a million clones, 95% to 97% being singletons. Sequences were obtained from naive CD4+ T cells sorted from blood. As to subset: CD45RA+ positively selected. The receptors come from a man younger than 45 in good health.

The J gene is TRBJ2-2, the V gene TRBV28; D uncertain. CDR3 length equals 14 residues. V lost 5 bases and J lost 6, with 13 bases in between. The germline gives CDR1 MDHEN, CDR2 SYDVKM. The CDR3 coding sequence is TGTGCCAGCAGTGACGTTGGACCGGCCGGGGAGCTGTTTTTT. Translation: CASSDVGPAGELFF.

This clone appeared once. V gene TRBV15 combines with J gene TRBJ1-1, with D unresolved. The CDR3 extends over 13 amino acids. The germline V and J ends were trimmed by 4 bases and 3 bases, with 9 bases remaining between them. Germline CDR1 reads LNHNV; CDR2 reads YYDKDF (reference sequence). The CDR3, as DNA: TGTGCCACCAGCAAACATAGGGACACTGAAGCTTTCTTT. This codes for CATSKHRDTEAFF.

V usage is TRBV5-4 and J usage is TRBJ2-2; no clear D. This CDR3 region has 13 residues. Germline assignment: CDR1 SGHNT and CDR2 YYREEE (reference sequence). Deletions cut 0 bases from V and 5 bases from J, with 5 bases between. DNA of the CDR3: TGTGCCAGCAGCTTGGCCGTGACCGGGGAGCTGTTTTTT. Protein: CASSLAVTGELFF.

The chain is built from TRBV7-3 and TRBJ2-2; D is uncertain. Between the trimmed V and J ends, which lost 1 base and 0 bases, there was a span of 9 bases. This CDR3 spans 16 amino acids. Germline CDR1 is SGHTA and CDR2 is FQGTGA. Here the CDR3 reads CASSLKGPSNTGELFF. The CDR3 bases are TGTGCCAGCAGCTTAAAGGGCCCATCGAACACCGGGGAGCTGTTTTTT.

The V gene is TRBV25-1, the J gene TRBJ2-3; no reliable D call. This CDR3 contains 13 residues. The V gene lost 5 bases and the J gene lost 0 bases, with 6 bases spanning the gap. Germline CDR1 MGHDK, CDR2 SYGVNS. The DNA for the CDR3 is TGTGCCAGCAGTCAAGGGAGCACAGATACGCAGTATTTT. Translated, it gives CASSQGSTDTQYF.

This chain joins TRBV9 and TRBJ2-1; the match to TRBD2 covers 10 bases. CDR3 length equals 14 residues. J gave up 10 bases and V 4 bases, and 8 bases lay outside the gene matches. The germline CDR1 and CDR2 sequences are SGDLS and YYNGEE. The CDR3 spells CASSRTSGGGEQFF. In DNA, the CDR3 is TGTGCCAGCAGCAGGACTAGCGGAGGGGGGGAGCAGTTCTTC.

This chain uses TRBV18 with TRBJ1-1, with TRBD1 matching over 7 bases. Germline V gives CDR1 KGHSH, CDR2 LQKENI. The CDR3 is 16 residues long. V shed 3 bases, J shed 5 bases, and the junction held 12 bases outside the gene matches. In DNA form, the CDR3 reads TGTGCCAGCTCACCGACGGGAGAGACAGGGACTACTGAAGCTTTCTTT. Amino acids: CASSPTGETGTTEAFF.

Concerning this clone: Other DNA sequences in the sample encode the same CDR3. The chain employs TRBV9 and TRBJ2-5; 7 bases fit TRBD1. The CDR3 covers 14 residues. The V gene's germline CDR1 is SGDLS and CDR2 YYNGEE. Trimming cost V 1 base and J 0 bases; bases outside gene matches: 0. This CDR3 reads CASSVTGDQETQYF. CDR3 DNA sequence: TGTGCCAGCAGCGTAACAGGGGACCAAGAGACCCAGTACTTC.

This clone was seen only a few times. The gene calls are TRBV19 and TRBJ1-2; D might be TRBD1 (5 bases). The CDR3 runs to 13 residues. Germline CDR1 reads LNHDA; CDR2 reads SQIVND (reference sequence). Between the trimmed V and J ends, which lost 5 bases and 10 bases, there was a span of 17 bases. The CDR3 bases are TGTGCCAGTAGTCCTCAGTTCTGGGACCACTACACCTTC. This encodes CASSPQFWDHYTF. The full variable domain, rest sourced from reference TRBV19 and TRBJ1-2, is DGGITQSPKYLFRKEGQNVTLSCEQNLNHDAMYWYRQDPGQGLRLIYYSQIVNDFQKGDIAEGYSVSREKKESFPLTVTSAQKNPTAFYLCASSPQFWDHYTFGSGTRLTVV.

This chain uses TRBV7-3 with TRBJ2-7; maybe TRBD2 (6 bases). The CDR3 spans 15 residues. The V gene's germline CDR1 is SGHTA and CDR2 FQGTGA. V lost 4 bases to trimming and J lost 0 bases, with 13 bases between them. The CDR3 DNA reads as TGTGCCAGCAGCTCCGGGACTCTGAGCTCCTACGAGCAGTACTTC. As protein: CASSSGTLSSYEQYF.

V usage is TRBV19 and J usage is TRBJ2-1; D is unresolved. The CDR3 sequence is 17 residues long. The germline V gene encodes CDR1 LNHDA and CDR2 SQIVND (reference sequence). Trimming cost V 6 bases and J 2 bases, with 20 bases left between them. CDR3 residues: CASSRFGVSDPYNEQFF. The CDR3 nucleotides read TGTGCCAGTAGCCGATTTGGGGTGAGCGATCCCTACAATGAGCAGTTCTTC. The entire variable domain, with the rest obtained from reference TRBV19 and TRBJ2-1, is as follows: DGGITQSPKYLFRKEGQNVTLSCEQNLNHDAMYWYRQDPGQGLRLIYYSQIVNDFQKGDIAEGYSVSREKKESFPLTVTSAQKNPTAFYLCASSRFGVSDPYNEQFFGPGTRLTVL.

This sequence joins TRBV29-1 and TRBJ1-4, with D maybe TRBD1 (5 bases). The germline CDR1 and CDR2 sequences are SQVTM and ANQGSEA. V shed 6 bases and J shed 0 bases, with 11 bases lying between them. The CDR3 totals 14 residues. The CDR3 region has the DNA TGCAGCGTGGGAGACAGTGCAACTAATGAAAAACTGTTTTTT. Its protein is CSVGDSATNEKLFF.

This rearrangement joins TRBV28 to TRBJ2-1, with D hard to call. This CDR3 comprises 14 residues. The germline V gene encodes CDR1 MDHEN and CDR2 SYDVKM. Trimming removed 6 bases at V and 4 bases at J, with 13 bases between. The CDR3 spells CASSAEPSYNEQFF. In nucleotides, the CDR3 is TGTGCCAGCAGCGCCGAGCCGTCATACAATGAGCAGTTCTTC.

The V gene is TRBV7-8, the J gene TRBJ1-5; a possible D gene is TRBD1 (6 bases). Germline lookup yields CDR1 SGHVS and CDR2 FQNEAQ. Trimming left V 4 bases short and J 3 bases short, with 10 bases between. The CDR3 sequence is 14 residues long. CDR3 amino acids: CASSSSGANQPQHF. The DNA for the CDR3 is TGTGCCAGCAGCTCCTCAGGGGCCAATCAGCCCCAGCATTTT. Together with reference TRBV7-8 and TRBJ1-5, the CDR3 gives the full variable domain: GAGVSQSPRYKVAKRGQDVALRCDPISGHVSLFWYQQALGQGPEFLTYFQNEAQLDKSGLPSDRFFAERPEGSVSTLKIQRTQQEDSAVYLCASSSSGANQPQHFGDGTRLSIL.

The rearrangement joins TRBV30 to TRBJ2-1; D call uncertain. Per the germline V gene, CDR1 is GTSNPN and CDR2 is SVGIG (reference sequence). Trimming removed 1 base at V and 0 bases at J, with 13 bases between. This CDR3 spans 16 amino acids. CDR3 sequence (DNA): TGTGCCTGGAGTGGTAAGGGCCTGAGCTCCTACAATGAGCAGTTCTTC. As protein: CAWSGKGLSSYNEQFF.

The CDR3 loop is CASSTGTGLYEQYF. DNA of the CDR3: TGTGCCAGCAGTACCGGGACAGGGCTATACGAGCAGTACTTC. The chain uses TRBV2 and TRBJ2-7; 9 bases fit TRBD1. The CDR3 extends over 14 amino acids. Germline trimming cut 5 bases from V and 4 bases from J; bases unmatched to any gene: 6. From germline, CDR1 is SNHLY and CDR2 FYNNEI.

V and J are TRBV2 and TRBJ2-7; D not certain. Looked up from germline, CDR1 is SNHLY and CDR2 is FYNNEI. The length of the CDR3 is 12 residues. V was cut by 6 bases and J by 0 bases, with 6 bases left in between. The CDR3 DNA reads as TGTGCCAGCAGCGTAAGCTCCTACGAGCAGTACTTC. Amino acid sequence: CASSVSSYEQYF.

The DNA for the CDR3 is TGTGCCAGCGCCGAACAGGGGAGACCCTCCTACGAGCAGTACTTC. It specifies CASAEQGRPSYEQYF. The chain carries TRBV28 and TRBJ2-7; 7 bases match TRBD1. Germline V gene data show CDR1 as MDHEN and CDR2 as SYDVKM. The CDR3 is made up of 15 amino acids. J lost 0 bases, V lost 8 bases, and 10 bases had no gene match.

V gene TRBV13 combines with J gene TRBJ1-2; D possibly corresponds to TRBD1 (6 bases). In germline, CDR1 is PRHDT, CDR2 FYEKMQ (reference sequence). V was shortened by 5 bases and J by 8 bases, with 18 bases between the two germline ends. CDR3 length: 14 residues. CDR3: CASSVTGTAGGYTF. CDR3 nucleotide sequence: TGTGCCAGCAGCGTCACAGGGACCGCAGGGGGCTACACCTTC.

The chain recombines TRBV28 with TRBJ2-5, with 7 bases that match TRBD1. The V segment lost 4 bases and the J segment 14 bases; nucleotides outside the gene matches: 4. Germline values: CDR1 MDHEN, CDR2 SYDVKM. The CDR3 extends over 10 amino acids. This CDR3 reads CASSSGQVYF. In DNA form, the CDR3 reads TGTGCCAGCAGTTCTGGACAGGTTTACTTC.

J is TRBJ2-1 and V is TRBV7-2; D gene unclear. Between the trimmed V and J ends, which lost 1 base and 9 bases, there was a span of 4 bases. The CDR3 is 11 amino acids. Looked up from germline, CDR1 is SGHTA and CDR2 is FQGNSA. DNA for the CDR3: TGTGCCAGCAGCTTAGTTACTGAGCAGTTCTTC. It encodes CASSLVTEQFF.

This chain joins TRBV6-6 and TRBJ2-7, with D unresolved. The germline V gene encodes CDR1 MNHNY and CDR2 SVGAGI (reference sequence). With 4 bases removed from V and 1 base from J, the gap between germline ends came to 17 bases. This CDR3 has 16 residues. The CDR3 nucleotides read TGTGCCAGCAGTTTACTGGCCTCACGAGTGTCCTACGAGCAGTACTTC. This codes for CASSLLASRVSYEQYF.

The chain combines TRBV18 with TRBJ2-1; no firm D call. The length of the CDR3 is 13 residues. Germline CDR1 and CDR2: KGHSH and LQKENI. V gave up 3 bases and J gave up 7 bases, with 10 bases separating them. The CDR3 sequence: CASSPASENEQFF. CDR3 DNA sequence: TGTGCCAGCTCACCGGCTAGTGAAAATGAGCAGTTCTTC.